A single sample is the source of the 20 T cell receptor beta chains below, sequenced in a study of CD8 T cells in ankylosing spondylitis. A single record per CDR3 protein comes from TCRdb applying MiXCR to the 5' RACE reads. The table records 250,000 to 400,000 distinct CDR3 sequences, more than 9% of them present only once. Sequenced: blood, either unsorted or a sorted T cell fraction (not recorded which). Receptors originate from a female donor with ankylosing spondylitis or in good health (not recorded which).

The chain uses TRBV28 and TRBJ1-5, with D possibly TRBD1 on 6 matching bases. Per germline, CDR1 MDHEN and CDR2 SYDVKM. This CDR3 region has 12 residues. Trimming cost V 4 bases and J 7 bases, with 8 bases left between them. CDR3 nucleotide sequence: TGTGCCAGCAGTTCGGGGGCCCAGCCCCAGCATTTT. As protein: CASSSGAQPQHF.

This clonotype was picked up many times. This chain uses TRBV6-5 with TRBJ2-7; D not certain. The germline CDR1 and CDR2 sequences are MNHEY and SVGAGI. The CDR3 runs 15 residues. The ends were cut back, 4 bases at V and 3 bases at J, with 16 bases in the middle. In nucleotides, the CDR3 is TGTGCCAGCAGTTCGGCAGGTAATTCCTTCTACGAGCAGTACTTC. This sequence encodes CASSSAGNSFYEQYF.

This clonotype was seen only a few times. The V call is TRBV7-3, the J call TRBJ2-3; D possibly corresponds to TRBD2 (5 bases). Germline CDR1 is SGHTA and CDR2 is FQGTGA. Deletions cut 2 bases from V and 0 bases from J, with 12 bases between. The length of the CDR3 is 16 residues. The CDR3 sequence: CASSLLPLASTDTQYF. The CDR3 nucleotides are TGTGCCAGCAGCTTACTCCCCCTAGCTAGCACAGATACGCAGTATTTT.

This clonotype was seen a few times. Given a much more abundant clone one base away, this may be a read error. V is TRBV12-3 or TRBV12-4 and J is TRBJ2-7, with 7 bases identical to TRBD1. V shed 9 bases, J shed 4 bases, and the junction held 12 bases outside the gene matches. This CDR3 spans 14 amino acids. DNA for the CDR3: TGTGCCAGAAGGCGACAGGGTTTTCGGTACGAGCAGTACTTC. Protein sequence: CARRRQGFRYEQYF.

About this clonotype itself: A junction end diverges from the germline sequence, so it may reflect a read error. The chain uses TRBV11-2 and TRBJ2-1; D gene ambiguous. The CDR3 is made up of 14 amino acids. The germline V gene has CDR1 SGHAT and CDR2 FQNNGV. CDR3 sequence reads: CASSLAQLYNEPFF. CDR3 coding DNA: TGTGCCAGCAGCTTGGCACAGCTTTACAATGAGCCGTTCTTC.

This clonotype has a handful of counts. This CDR3 reads CASSLASGGETQYF. Written as DNA, the CDR3 is TGTGCCAGCAGTTTAGCTAGCGGTGGGGAGACCCAGTACTTC. The chain combines TRBV12-3 or TRBV12-4 with TRBJ2-5; possibly TRBD2 for D (6 bases). This CDR3 has 14 residues. V lost 0 bases to trimming and J lost 5 bases, with 10 bases between them.

At least ten counts were recorded for this clonotype. CDR3 nucleotides: TGTGCCAGCGGGCTGGGGTACGAGCAGTACTTC. It encodes CASGLGYEQYF. V and J are TRBV18 and TRBJ2-7; D is undetermined. Trimming took off 8 bases at V and 4 bases at J, with 9 bases between the two ends. Germline V lookup: CDR1 KGHSH, CDR2 LQKENI. CDR3 length: 11 residues.

This clonotype was seen at least ten times. J is TRBJ2-1 and V is TRBV10-3; 7 positions match TRBD2. This CDR3 contains 16 residues. Per germline, CDR1 ENHRY and CDR2 SYGVKD. Unmatched junction bases numbered 5, after V lost 3 bases and J lost 0 bases. CDR3 region: CAISDRAGSSYNEQFF. The CDR3 DNA follows: TGTGCCATCAGTGATCGAGCGGGGAGCTCCTACAATGAGCAGTTCTTC.

This clonotype has at least ten counts. Written as DNA, the CDR3 is TGTGCCAGCAGCTCGGGACGGGCCTACAATGAGCAGTTCTTC. This gives the protein CASSSGRAYNEQFF. The rearrangement joins TRBV7-2 to TRBJ2-1; D may match TRBD1 or TRBD2 (5 bases each). This CDR3 is built from 14 residues. V dropped 4 bases and J dropped 2 bases, with 9 bases sitting between them. Looked up from germline, CDR1 is SGHTA and CDR2 is FQGNSA. Full variable domain (outside the CDR3, taken from reference TRBV7-2 and TRBJ2-1): GAGVSQSPSNKVTEKGKDVELRCDPISGHTALYWYRQSLGQGLEFLIYFQGNSAPDKSGLPSDRFSAERTGGSVSTLTIQRTQQEDSAVYLCASSSGRAYNEQFFGPGTRLTVL.

This clonotype was seen ten or more times. The rearrangement uses TRBV6-2 or TRBV6-3 and TRBJ2-7, with D perhaps given as TRBD1 or TRBD2 (5 bases each). The germline V and J ends were trimmed by 6 bases and 6 bases, with 18 bases remaining between them. The length of the CDR3 is 14 residues. Germline values: CDR1 MNHEY, CDR2 SVGEGT. CDR3 DNA: TGTGCCAGCAGCAATATGGGGACGGGCGGCGAGCAGTACTTC. Encoded protein: CASSNMGTGGEQYF.

V is TRBV5-6 and J is TRBJ1-1; 7 bases are shared with TRBD1. Germline CDR1 is SGHDT and CDR2 is YYEEEE. After removal of 3 bases from V and 0 bases from J, the junction contained 14 bases not matched to a gene. This CDR3 has 18 amino acids. The CDR3 sequence: CASSWGQRNTGVNTEAFF. Here the CDR3 DNA reads TGTGCCAGCAGCTGGGGACAGCGTAACACCGGAGTGAACACTGAAGCTTTCTTT.

This clonotype was detected ten times or more. The chain links TRBV24-1 to TRBJ2-5, with D perhaps TRBD1 (6 bases). This CDR3 comprises 17 residues. Germline V CDR1 and CDR2: KGHDR, SFDVKD. V shed 4 bases and J shed 2 bases, with 19 bases lying between them. CDR3 nucleotide sequence: TGTGCCACCAGTGAGAGGGGGACCGCCAAGGGTCAAGAGACCCAGTACTTC. Its protein is CATSERGTAKGQETQYF.

This clonotype was detected ten times or more. This chain links TRBV7-2 with TRBJ2-7; TRBD1 aligns across 7 bases. CDR3 length equals 13 residues. The V segment lost 2 bases and the J segment 4 bases; nucleotides outside the gene matches: 2. The germline V gene encodes CDR1 SGHTA and CDR2 FQGNSA. This chain's CDR3 is CASSLLQGYEQYF. The CDR3 DNA sequence: TGTGCCAGCAGCTTATTACAGGGGTACGAGCAGTACTTC. The full variable domain, its missing parts supplied by reference TRBV7-2 and TRBJ2-7, is GAGVSQSPSNKVTEKGKDVELRCDPISGHTALYWYRQSLGQGLEFLIYFQGNSAPDKSGLPSDRFSAERTGGSVSTLTIQRTQQEDSAVYLCASSLLQGYEQYFGPGTRLTVT.

The chain combines TRBV20-1 with TRBJ1-2, with TRBD1 as a possible D gene (5 bases). The V gene lost 6 bases and the J gene lost 8 bases, with 16 bases spanning the gap. Germline-derived CDR1 and CDR2 are DFQATT and SNEGSKA (reference sequence). The CDR3 has 12 residues. This chain's CDR3 is CSAQSSRDGYTF. CDR3 DNA: TGCAGTGCGCAAAGCTCCAGGGACGGCTACACCTTC.

The chain has TRBV3-1 and TRBJ2-2; the match to TRBD1 covers 8 bases. CDR1 is LGHDT and CDR2 is YNNKEL in the germline V gene (reference sequence). This CDR3 contains 16 residues. The J segment lost 2 bases and the V segment lost 2 bases, leaving 4 bases of the junction unmatched. The CDR3 DNA sequence: TGTGCCAGCAGCCAAAGACAGGGGCTTAACACCGGGGAGCTGTTTTTT. It translates to CASSQRQGLNTGELFF.

This chain joins TRBV12-3 or TRBV12-4 and TRBJ2-2, with TRBD1 matching over 12 bases. There are 21 residues in the CDR3. Losses at the gene ends were 3 bases for V and 1 base for J; bases not matched to a gene: 15. The DNA for the CDR3 is TGTGCCAGCAGTTTGGTGGGACAGGGGGCTTGGACCTTTGGGAACACCGGGGAGCTGTTTTTT. Its translation is CASSLVGQGAWTFGNTGELFF.

This clonotype appeared a few times. The genes are TRBV7-7 and TRBJ2-7; 7 bases fit TRBD2. Per germline, CDR1 SSHAT and CDR2 FNYEAQ (reference sequence). This CDR3 contains 13 residues. With V trimmed by 5 bases and J by 2 bases, 3 bases remained unmatched. The CDR3 loop reads CASSRGTTYEQYF. For the CDR3, the DNA is TGTGCCAGCAGCCGCGGGACTACCTACGAGCAGTACTTC.

This clonotype was counted many times. The DNA of the CDR3 is TGCAGTGCGCCACCAGAGGAGATTCGCAATCAGCCCCAGCATTTT. This encodes CSAPPEEIRNQPQHF. J is TRBJ1-5 and V is TRBV20-1; no reliable D call. The germline V and J ends were trimmed by 6 bases and 2 bases, with 17 bases remaining between them. The CDR3 covers 15 residues. CDR1 DFQATT and CDR2 SNEGSKA come from the germline V gene (reference sequence).

This clonotype occurred a few times. CDR3 sequence (DNA): TGCAGTGCTAGTGGAAGGGAGGCCAAAAACATTCAGTACTTC. As protein: CSASGREAKNIQYF. The rearrangement links TRBV20-1 to TRBJ2-4; possibly TRBD2 for D (5 bases). The V gene lost 3 bases and the J gene lost 1 base, with 10 bases spanning the gap. Germline CDR1 reads DFQATT; CDR2 reads SNEGSKA (reference sequence). This CDR3 is 14 amino acids long.

In this sample, this clonotype turned up many times. The V and J genes are TRBV6-1 and TRBJ1-1, with D possibly TRBD1 on 5 matching bases. Between the trimmed V and J ends, which lost 5 bases and 8 bases, there was a span of 18 bases. Germline V CDR1 and CDR2: MNHNS, SASEGT. This CDR3 is 14 amino acids long. The DNA of the CDR3 is TGTGCCAGCAGTCCCCAAGCAGGGATAGGAGAAGCTTTCTTT. It yields the protein CASSPQAGIGEAFF.